Sequencing of this TCR beta chain was carried out in a study of Ad26.COV2.S vaccination and SARS-CoV-2 variants. Study context: It was the COV1001 Ad26.COV2.S trial arm that included the donor. Administration of Ad26.COV2.S was intramuscular, either once or twice 56 days apart.

Sample treatment: some 20 received Ad26.COV2.S at low or high dose, single or two shots; 5 received placebo; per-sample allocation not given. Sampling was performed 63 days after the first vaccine or placebo injection. In Boston, an adult donor aged 18-55 years took part. This vaccine is an Ad26 vector that expresses the Wuhan-strain SARS-CoV-2 spike. Profiled with immunoSEQ multiplex PCR; TCRdb holds only in-frame clones, not every one. This table has around 340,000 clones, around 89% appearing once. This TCR derives from a person between 18 and 59 years old who received the Ad26.COV2.S COVID-19 vaccine or a placebo. This specimen consisted of peripheral blood, obtained in a trial of Ad26.COV2.S vaccine versus placebo.

The CDR3 region has the DNA TGTGCCAGCTCACCACCGTTCCACGAGCAGTACTTC. Translated: CASSPPFHEQYF. V gene TRBV18 combines with J gene TRBJ2-7; D uncertain. Trimming took 0 bases from V and 5 from J, leaving 5 bases between them. Looked up from germline, CDR1 is KGHSH and CDR2 is LQKENI. The CDR3 runs 12 residues.